The next 6 T cell receptor beta chains were all read from a single sample in a study of post-analysis software for immune sequencing data (dated by TCRdb to between 2014 and 2017). Broad study findings and their caveats: Patients showed significantly higher frequencies than controls for roughly 5 TRBV segments, among them TRBV5-6, TRBV5-1 and TRBV20-1.

The antigens of these receptors remain unknown. Library preparation used PCR. Sequencing was carried out with an Illumina HiSeq 2500. Unique molecular identifiers were incorporated into TCR beta cDNA libraries to reduce PCR and sequencing biases. TCRdb ran its own pipeline on the public reads, namely fastp trimming at Q25 and MiXCR clone calling, and kept in-frame beta chains. When rows share a CDR3 protein, they turn into one entry using the most common DNA and genes. The sample has 750,000 to 950,000 distinct CDR3 sequences on record, about 50% of them singletons. Approximately 4.4% of the sample goes to the ten largest clones. Sequencing input: blood. These receptors originate from a girl aged 5-17 years with multiple sclerosis.

The chain couples TRBV7-8 to TRBJ2-4, with 8 bases matching TRBD2. J lost 7 bases, V lost 5 bases, and 4 bases had no gene match. Germline values: CDR1 SGHVS, CDR2 FQNEAQ. The CDR3 runs 13 residues. The CDR3 protein is CASSPGTRNIQYF. The CDR3 DNA sequence: TGTGCCAGCAGCCCCGGGACTAGGAACATTCAGTACTTC.

This clonotype was recorded a few times. The CDR3 protein is CASSLDPITEAFF. The CDR3 coding sequence is TGTGCCAGCAGCTTGGATCCTATCACTGAAGCTTTCTTT. The V and J genes are TRBV5-5 and TRBJ1-1; D call uncertain. With 0 bases removed from V and 4 bases from J, the gap between germline ends came to 7 bases. Germline V gene lookup returns CDR1 SGHKS and CDR2 YYEKEE (reference sequence). The CDR3 is 13 amino acids.

The chain recombines TRBV20-1 with TRBJ2-5; 7 positions agree with TRBD2. The closer fit of TRBJ2-7 to the DNA end suggests the J call may be wrong. The CDR3 length is 12 residues. Germline V gene lookup returns CDR1 DFQATT and CDR2 SNEGSKA (reference sequence). DNA of the CDR3: TGCAGTGCGGGGCGGGAGTCCTACGAGCAGTACTTC. Translation gives CSAGRESYEQYF.

This chain connects TRBV12-3 or TRBV12-4 to TRBJ1-2; 7 bases map to TRBD1. V shed 4 bases and J 3 bases; nucleotides not matched to a gene: 11. This CDR3 has 16 amino acids. DNA for the CDR3: TGTGCCAGCAGTTCCAGGACAGGAGGTCCCTACTATGGCTACACCTTC. Its translation is CASSSRTGGPYYGYTF.

This clonotype has just a few counts. This sequence joins TRBV6-2 or TRBV6-3 and TRBJ2-3; 7 bases agree with TRBD1. The length of the CDR3 is 14 residues. The V segment lost 2 bases and the J segment 4 bases; nucleotides outside the gene matches: 3. CDR1 is MNHEY, CDR2 SVGEGT, per germline. The CDR3 spells CASSYGQEPDTQYF. The CDR3 nucleotides read TGTGCCAGCAGTTACGGACAGGAACCAGATACGCAGTATTTT.

This clonotype has only a few counts. At one end, the junction sequence differs from germline, possibly due to a read error. The chain combines TRBV18 with TRBJ2-5; D is perhaps TRBD2 (5 bases). Germline CDR1 and CDR2: KGHSH and LQKENI. The CDR3 has 16 residues. The CDR3 region is CASSPPPSFDQETQYF. The CDR3, as DNA: TGTGCTAGCTCACCACCACCTAGCTTCGATCAAGAGACCCAGTACTTC.